One and the same sample provided the 18 T cell receptor beta chains below, sequenced in a study of PD-L1 blockade in urothelial cancer. TCRdb's table, derived via immunoSEQ multiplex PCR, lists solely in-frame clones and lacks some. The top ten hold 4.5% to 5% of the sample, which has over 65,000 clones, 85% to 90% seen once. The time point: pretreatment peripheral blood. This sample comprised PBMCs, obtained around atezolizumab (anti-PD-L1) treatment. These receptors came from a man aged 65 to 79 with urothelial cancer.

The V call is TRBV19, the J call TRBJ1-1, with a tentative D call TRBD1 (6 bases). There are 10 residues in the CDR3. Germline lookup yields CDR1 LNHDA and CDR2 SQIVND (reference sequence). Trimming shortened V by 8 bases and J by 6 bases, and 7 bases separated the two germline ends. The CDR3 sequence is CASAGAEAFF. CDR3 bases: TGTGCCAGTGCAGGGGCTGAAGCTTTCTTT.

V and J are TRBV9 and TRBJ2-6, with 8 bases aligning to TRBD1. The germline gives CDR1 SGDLS, CDR2 YYNGEE. The CDR3 is made up of 17 amino acids. Germline trimming cut 1 base from V and 2 bases from J; bases unmatched to any gene: 5. CDR3 in amino acids: CASSVTSGGAGANVLTF. CDR3 DNA sequence: TGTGCCAGCAGCGTAACCTCAGGGGGCGCTGGGGCCAACGTCCTGACTTTC.

V gene TRBV10-3 combines with J gene TRBJ2-2; 8 positions agree with TRBD2. Per the germline V gene, CDR1 is ENHRY and CDR2 is SYGVKD. With V trimmed by 2 bases and J by 6 bases, 5 bases remained unmatched. The CDR3 loop spans 15 amino acids. The CDR3 DNA reads as TGTGCCATCAGTGAGAGCGGGAGTGGGGCCGGGGAGCTGTTTTTT. It is translated as CAISESGSGAGELFF.

The chain couples TRBV7-8 to TRBJ1-5, with unresolved D. The V gene lost 3 bases and the J gene lost 1 base, with 10 bases spanning the gap. This CDR3 spans 15 amino acids. CDR1 and CDR2 (germline): SGHVS, FQNEAQ. The CDR3 region is CASSFGSRSNQPQHF. CDR3 bases: TGTGCCAGCAGCTTTGGGTCTAGGAGCAATCAGCCCCAGCATTTT.

This chain connects TRBV14 to TRBJ1-1; possible D gene TRBD1, 5 bases. The CDR3 sequence is 14 residues long. Looked up from germline, CDR1 is SGHDN and CDR2 is FVKESK. V was shortened by 4 bases and J by 2 bases, with 11 bases between the two germline ends. CDR3 in amino acids: CASSPGNINTEAFF. CDR3 nucleotide sequence: TGTGCCAGCAGCCCAGGGAACATCAACACTGAAGCTTTCTTT. The variable domain in full, completed from reference TRBV14 and TRBJ1-1, reads EAGVTQFPSHSVIEKGQTVTLRCDPISGHDNLYWYRRVMGKEIKFLLHFVKESKQDESGMPNNRFLAERTGGTYSTLKVQPAELEDSGVYFCASSPGNINTEAFFGQGTRLTVV.

This chain links TRBV21-1 with TRBJ2-7; whether TRBD1, the table's D call, matches the DNA was not checked. TRBV21-1 is tagged as a pseudogene. The CDR3 runs to 14 residues. The CDR3 DNA reads TGTGCCAGCAGACGAATGGGGGACAGCTACGAGCAGTACTTC. Translated: CASRRMGDSYEQYF.

The chain links TRBV10-2 to TRBJ1-3; D is perhaps TRBD1 (5 bases). The CDR3 covers 16 residues. The germline V gene has CDR1 WSHSY and CDR2 SAAADI. V lost 3 bases and J 4 bases, leaving 16 bases between the germline ends. The CDR3, as DNA: TGCGCCAGCAGTGACACCTCAGGGCTAGCGGGAAACACCATATATTTT. As protein: CASSDTSGLAGNTIYF.

The chain recombines TRBV18 with TRBJ2-7; 10 positions agree with TRBD2. The length of the CDR3 is 14 residues. The V segment lost 6 bases and the J segment 0 bases; nucleotides outside the gene matches: 2. CDR1 is KGHSH and CDR2 is LQKENI in the germline V gene. The CDR3 DNA reads TGTGCCAGCTCCCCTAGCGGGGGCTCCTACGAGCAGTACTTC. Protein product: CASSPSGGSYEQYF.

CDR3 DNA: TGTGCCAGCAGCCGCGGACAGGGTCCCTATGGCTACACCTTC. It encodes CASSRGQGPYGYTF. The rearrangement links TRBV7-9 to TRBJ1-2, with TRBD1 identical over 8 bases. The J segment lost 4 bases and the V segment lost 5 bases, leaving 6 bases of the junction unmatched. CDR3 length: 14 amino acids. Germline CDR1 reads SEHNR; CDR2 reads FQNEAQ (reference sequence). The full variable domain, with the rest looked up from reference TRBV7-9 and TRBJ1-2, is DTGVSQNPRHKITKRGQNVTFRCDPISEHNRLYWYRQTLGQGPEFLTYFQNEAQLEKSRLLSDRFSAERPKGSFSTLEIQRTEQGDSAMYLCASSRGQGPYGYTFGSGTRLTVV.

The chain employs TRBV19 and TRBJ2-3; D possibly corresponds to TRBD2 (6 bases). V was shortened by 3 bases and J by 5 bases, with 12 bases between the two germline ends. The CDR3 has 14 residues. Germline CDR1 and CDR2: LNHDA and SQIVND (reference sequence). The CDR3 nucleotides read TGTGCCAGTAGTATCAGTGGGAGGATAGATACGCAGTATTTT. This gives the protein CASSISGRIDTQYF.

A single count supports this clone. The chain employs TRBV14 and TRBJ1-2; D is unresolved. From germline, CDR1 is SGHDN and CDR2 FVKESK. The V and J ends lost 1 base and 4 bases respectively, with 7 bases between them. The CDR3 consists of 13 residues. In nucleotides, the CDR3 is TGTGCCAGCAGCCAAGTCCCCCTCTATGGCTACACCTTC. It specifies CASSQVPLYGYTF.

The chain is built from TRBV19 and TRBJ2-1, with 9 bases fitting TRBD2. The CDR3 extends over 16 amino acids. Germline V gene sequence: CDR1 LNHDA, CDR2 SQIVND (reference sequence). V was pared by 2 bases and J by 3 bases, with 5 bases of the junction left unmatched. The CDR3 spells CASSISWTSVYNEQFF. The CDR3 DNA reads as TGTGCCAGTAGTATATCCTGGACTAGCGTCTACAATGAGCAGTTCTTC.

This chain links TRBV7-6 with TRBJ2-3; D is possibly TRBD2 (5 bases). The CDR3 totals 14 residues. The germline CDR1 and CDR2 sequences are SGHVS and FNYEAQ. With 5 bases removed from V and 1 base from J, the gap between germline ends came to 10 bases. Written as DNA, the CDR3 is TGTGCCAGCAGCGCTAGCTACCGCACAGATACGCAGTATTTT. It codes for CASSASYRTDTQYF.

The rearrangement links TRBV28 to TRBJ1-2; 10 nucleotides match TRBD1. J gave up 7 bases and V 5 bases, and 7 bases lay outside the gene matches. Germline V CDR1 and CDR2: MDHEN, SYDVKM. The CDR3 sequence is 14 residues long. The CDR3 DNA sequence: TGTGCCAGCAGTCCTACGGGGGACAGGGGTGGCTACACCTTC. It translates to CASSPTGDRGGYTF.

The rearrangement joins TRBV15 to TRBJ1-1, with 11 bases fitting TRBD1. The trim removed 8 bases at V and 4 bases at J, leaving 6 bases unmatched. The CDR3 is 14 residues long. Looked up from germline, CDR1 is LNHNV and CDR2 is YYDKDF (reference sequence). In nucleotides, the CDR3 is TGTGCCACCGCAAAGGGACAGGGGGGCACTGAAGCTTTCTTT. Amino acid sequence: CATAKGQGGTEAFF.

The chain couples TRBV19 to TRBJ1-4; D is perhaps TRBD1 (6 bases). This CDR3 contains 17 residues. Germline-derived CDR1 and CDR2 are LNHDA and SQIVND (reference sequence). Between the trimmed V and J ends, which lost 2 bases and 0 bases, there was a span of 13 bases. This CDR3 reads CASSIQGLGATNEKLFF. In DNA form, the CDR3 reads TGTGCCAGTAGTATACAGGGGTTGGGGGCAACTAATGAAAAACTGTTTTTT.

J is TRBJ2-7 and V is TRBV27; 8 nucleotides match TRBD1. Germline trimming cut 6 bases from V and 9 bases from J; bases unmatched to any gene: 13. CDR1 is MNHEY and CDR2 is SMNVEV in the germline V gene (reference sequence). The CDR3 has 14 residues. Here the CDR3 reads CASRPGQGFGGQYF. For the CDR3, the DNA is TGTGCCAGCAGACCAGGACAGGGTTTTGGAGGGCAGTACTTC.

The V call is TRBV10-3, the J call TRBJ2-7, with TRBD2 matching 8 bases. The V segment lost 10 bases and the J segment 0 bases; nucleotides outside the gene matches: 8. Germline V CDR1 and CDR2: ENHRY, SYGVKD. The CDR3 is 14 residues long. CDR3 sequence (DNA): TGTGCCACCAATAGCGGGAACTTCTCCTACGAGCAGTACTTC. Amino acids: CATNSGNFSYEQYF.